The rows below give T cell receptor beta chains drawn from one sample of a study of blood T cell repertoires in COVID-19. This table comes from immunoSEQ multiplex PCR, and its TCRdb copy is limited to in-frame clones, with some not included. The sample lists about 55,000 clones; 85% to 90% were seen once. Sequenced input: peripheral blood. These receptor sequences come from a man aged 55 to 69 with acute or convalescent COVID-19. Each CDR3 is given with its conserved first and last residue. Each record gives: V gene, J gene, D gene, clone size, CDR3 length, CDR3 DNA, CDR3 protein. D genes are given only for firm matches. For some rows the clone size is stated as once, few or many, or as a class when expanded; others skip it.

V: TRBV5-1
J: TRBJ2-7
D: TRBD2
size: -
length: 15
DNA: TGCGCCAGCAGCTTTTCCGGACTAGCGGGAGACGAGCAGTACTTC
CDR3: CASSFSGLAGDEQYF

V: TRBV18
J: TRBJ2-5
D: -
size: -
length: 14
DNA: TGTGCCAGCTCACCAGGGGCGGCCCAAGAGACCCAGTACTTC
CDR3: CASSPGAAQETQYF

V: TRBV11-3
J: TRBJ2-5
D: TRBD2
size: -
length: 16
DNA: TGTGCCAGCAGCTCCCCAACTAGCGGGAGCGGAGAGACCCAGTACTTC
CDR3: CASSSPTSGSGETQYF

V: TRBV18
J: TRBJ1-1
D: -
size: -
length: 13
DNA: TGTGCCAGCACAGAGTTATTTAGCACTGAAGCTTTCTTT
CDR3: CASTELFSTEAFF

V: TRBV7-9
J: TRBJ1-4
D: -
size: -
length: 14
DNA: TGTGCCAGCAGCCAAGGGCAGGGTGGTGAAAAACTGTTTTTT
CDR3: CASSQGQGGEKLFF

V: TRBV28
J: TRBJ1-2
D: -
size: -
length: 12
DNA: TGTGCCAGCAGTTTGCAGTTTCAGGGCTACACCTTC
CDR3: CASSLQFQGYTF

V: TRBV18
J: TRBJ1-2
D: TRBD1
size: -
length: 16
DNA: TGTGCCAGCTCACCACCAGAAGGACAGGCGAACTATGGCTACACCTTC
CDR3: CASSPPEGQANYGYTF

V: TRBV28
J: TRBJ2-1
D: TRBD2
size: -
length: 11
DNA: TGTGCCAGCAGTCTCAGGGAGGGTCGTTTCTTC
CDR3: CASSLREGRFF

V: TRBV6-5
J: TRBJ2-7
D: -
size: once
length: 13
DNA: TGTGCCAGCAGGAGCAGGGTCTCCTACGAGCAGTACTTC
CDR3: CASRSRVSYEQYF

V: TRBV7-3
J: TRBJ2-3
D: TRBD2
size: -
length: 15
DNA: TGTGCCAGCAGCTTGGGACTAGCCGCGGGAGATACGCAGTATTTT
CDR3: CASSLGLAAGDTQYF

V: TRBV19
J: TRBJ2-3
D: TRBD2
size: -
length: 14
DNA: TGTGCCAGTACCAGGACTAGAACCGAAGATACGCAGTATTTT
CDR3: CASTRTRTEDTQYF

V: TRBV7-7
J: TRBJ2-5
D: TRBD2
size: -
length: 14
DNA: TGTGCTAGCAGCTTAGCGGGAGGGGGGGAGACCCAGTACTTC
CDR3: CASSLAGGGETQYF

V: TRBV21-1
J: TRBJ2-3
D: -
size: -
length: 16
DNA: TGTGCCAGCAGCAAAGGTTGGCAGGGGGCGAGAGATACGCAGTATTTT
CDR3: CASSKGWQGARDTQYF

V: TRBV28
J: TRBJ2-7
D: TRBD2
size: once
length: 13
DNA: TGTGCCACCGGACTAGCGAGTCCGTTCGAGCAGTACTTC
CDR3: CATGLASPFEQYF

V: TRBV30
J: TRBJ1-3
D: TRBD1
size: -
length: 13
DNA: TGTGCCTGGGGACAGGGGCGGGGAAACACCATATATTTT
CDR3: CAWGQGRGNTIYF

V: TRBV5-1
J: TRBJ2-7
D: -
size: -
length: 14
DNA: TGCGCCAGCAGCTTGGCCACCCTAAGGAGCGAGCAGTACTTC
CDR3: CASSLATLRSEQYF

V: TRBV3-1/TRBV3-2
J: TRBJ1-6
D: -
size: -
length: 16
DNA: TGTGCCAGCCCCCAGGGGTTCGGCATTTATAATTCACCCCTCCACTTT
CDR3: CASPQGFGIYNSPLHF

V: TRBV29-1
J: TRBJ1-1
D: TRBD1
size: once
length: 15
DNA: TGCAGCGTTGGAGGACAGGGTAGTTTCGGAGCTGAAGCTTTCTTT
CDR3: CSVGGQGSFGAEAFF

V: TRBV9
J: TRBJ1-1
D: -
size: -
length: 14
DNA: TGTGCCAGCGTCCCCCCGACAGGGAACACTGAAGCTTTCTTT
CDR3: CASVPPTGNTEAFF

V: TRBV30
J: TRBJ1-5
D: -
size: -
length: 16
DNA: TGTGCCTGGAGTGTCGGCCGACATCAGGGCAATCAGCCCCAGCATTTT
CDR3: CAWSVGRHQGNQPQHF

V: TRBV27
J: TRBJ1-6
D: TRBD1
size: -
length: 14
DNA: TGTGCCAGCAGTTTGGGACAGGATAATTCACCCCTCCACTTT
CDR3: CASSLGQDNSPLHF

V: TRBV6-5
J: TRBJ1-5
D: TRBD1
size: -
length: 15
DNA: TGTGCCAGCAGTCCGGGGACAGGGATGACTCAGCCCCAGCATTTT
CDR3: CASSPGTGMTQPQHF

V: TRBV27
J: TRBJ2-3
D: -
size: -
length: 14
DNA: TGTGCCAGCCGAACGGGGGATGGGACAGATACGCAGTATTTT
CDR3: CASRTGDGTDTQYF

V: TRBV4-3
J: TRBJ1-4
D: -
size: -
length: 16
DNA: TGCGCCAGCAGCCAAGATGGTACCCAAGGAGGGGAGAAACTGTTTTTT
CDR3: CASSQDGTQGGEKLFF

V: TRBV9
J: TRBJ1-2
D: TRBD1
size: -
length: 14
DNA: TGTGCCAGCAGCGTAGAGACAGGGGGCTCTGGCTACACCTTC
CDR3: CASSVETGGSGYTF

V: TRBV9
J: TRBJ2-6
D: -
size: -
length: 14
DNA: TGTGCCAGCAGCGTCTTCTCTGGGGCCAACGTCCTGACTTTC
CDR3: CASSVFSGANVLTF

V: TRBV19
J: TRBJ1-1
D: -
size: once
length: 14
DNA: TGTGCCAGTAGTACCATACAGGGATTCACTGAAGCTTTCTTT
CDR3: CASSTIQGFTEAFF

V: TRBV3-1/TRBV3-2
J: TRBJ2-5
D: -
size: -
length: 12
DNA: TGTGCCAGCAGCCAAGAATATGAGACCCAGTACTTC
CDR3: CASSQEYETQYF

V: TRBV5-4
J: TRBJ1-5
D: -
size: -
length: 14
DNA: TGTGCCAGCAGCATGGGACCGACTGGCCAGCCCCAGCATTTT
CDR3: CASSMGPTGQPQHF

V: TRBV27
J: TRBJ1-1
D: -
size: -
length: 13
DNA: TGTGCCAGCAGTTTATGGGCGAGCACTGAAGCTTTCTTT
CDR3: CASSLWASTEAFF

V: TRBV5-1
J: TRBJ2-1
D: TRBD1
size: -
length: 15
DNA: TGCGCCAGCAGCTCGAGAAGGACAGGGGACAATGAGCAGTTCTTC
CDR3: CASSSRRTGDNEQFF

V: TRBV27
J: TRBJ1-6
D: TRBD1
size: few
length: 20
DNA: TGTGCCAGCAGTTTGAAATGGACAGGGGATGGGTATGGCCGCATGGGCGGCCTCCACTTT
CDR3: CASSLKWTGDGYGRMGGLHF

V: TRBV6-2/TRBV6-3
J: TRBJ1-5
D: -
size: -
length: 14
DNA: TGTGCCAGCAGTTATTCCGGGGCCAACAGGGCCCAGCATTTT
CDR3: CASSYSGANRAQHF

V: TRBV3-1/TRBV3-2
J: TRBJ2-1
D: TRBD2
size: -
length: 14
DNA: TGTGCCAGCAGTTGGACTAGCGGTGACAATGAGCAGTTCTTC
CDR3: CASSWTSGDNEQFF

V: TRBV5-1
J: TRBJ1-1
D: -
size: -
length: 14
DNA: TGCGCCAGCAGCTTAACAGGGCCCAACACTGAAGCTTTCTTT
CDR3: CASSLTGPNTEAFF

V: TRBV28
J: TRBJ2-5
D: -
size: -
length: 13
DNA: TGTGCCAGCAGTCCAGTGACAGTGGAGACCCAGTACTTC
CDR3: CASSPVTVETQYF

V: TRBV5-4
J: TRBJ1-1
D: -
size: -
length: 12
DNA: TGTGCCAGCAGCGTGGACAGTCTTGAAGCTTTCTTT
CDR3: CASSVDSLEAFF

V: TRBV29-1
J: TRBJ2-2
D: -
size: -
length: 13
DNA: TGCAGCGTCGGGTCGGGGAACACCGGGGAGCTGTTTTTT
CDR3: CSVGSGNTGELFF

V: TRBV11-3
J: TRBJ1-1
D: -
size: -
length: 13
DNA: TGTGCCAGCAGCCTGACAGTGAACACTGAAGCTTTCTTT
CDR3: CASSLTVNTEAFF

V: TRBV4-3
J: TRBJ2-2
D: TRBD2
size: -
length: 15
DNA: TGCGCCAGCAGCCAAGGCGGGAGGGTCACCGGGGAGCTGTTTTTT
CDR3: CASSQGGRVTGELFF

V: TRBV11-3
J: TRBJ1-5
D: -
size: -
length: 13
DNA: TGTGCCAGCGTCCCTACAGGGAAACCAGCCCAGCATTTT
CDR3: CASVPTGKPAQHF

V: TRBV7-8
J: TRBJ2-1
D: TRBD2
size: once
length: 15
DNA: TGTGCCAGCAGCCCCCGGGGCGGGAGTTTCAATGAGCAGTTCTTC
CDR3: CASSPRGGSFNEQFF

V: TRBV24-1
J: TRBJ2-1
D: TRBD2
size: -
length: 14
DNA: TGTGCCACCAAACTAGCGGGAGATAGCAATGAGCAGTTCTTC
CDR3: CATKLAGDSNEQFF

V: TRBV14
J: TRBJ2-7
D: TRBD2
size: -
length: 17
DNA: TGTGCCAGCAGCCAATACACATCTAGCGGGAGTGCCCACGAGCAGTACTTC
CDR3: CASSQYTSSGSAHEQYF

V: TRBV7-8
J: TRBJ1-1
D: -
size: -
length: 12
DNA: TGTGCCAGCAGCTTAGTAGGGGCTGAAGCTTTCTTT
CDR3: CASSLVGAEAFF

V: TRBV5-6
J: TRBJ1-2
D: TRBD1
size: -
length: 15
DNA: TGTGCCAGCAGCTACGGTCACGGGACAGGGGGAGGCTACACCTTC
CDR3: CASSYGHGTGGGYTF

V: TRBV9
J: TRBJ2-3
D: -
size: -
length: 14
DNA: TGTGCCAGCAGCGTCGGCAGGGCTCCAGATACGCAGTATTTT
CDR3: CASSVGRAPDTQYF

V: TRBV19
J: TRBJ1-5
D: -
size: -
length: 16
DNA: TGTGCCAGTAGTATAGATCAACGACAGAGGAATCAGCCCCAGCATTTT
CDR3: CASSIDQRQRNQPQHF

V: TRBV5-1
J: TRBJ1-3
D: TRBD1
size: -
length: 17
DNA: TGCGCCAGCAGTAGTTCTCCCGGGACAGGCTCTGGAAACACCATATATTTT
CDR3: CASSSSPGTGSGNTIYF

V: TRBV6-1
J: TRBJ2-3
D: -
size: -
length: 14
DNA: TGTGCCAGCAGTGAACGGACTACCACAGATACGCAGTATTTT
CDR3: CASSERTTTDTQYF

V: TRBV28
J: TRBJ2-5
D: TRBD1
size: -
length: 16
DNA: TGTGCCAGCAGTGAATTAGGGCAGGGGGTGTCAGAGACCCAGTACTTC
CDR3: CASSELGQGVSETQYF

V: TRBV6-2/TRBV6-3
J: TRBJ2-5
D: TRBD2
size: -
length: 18
DNA: TGTGCCAGCAGCTCCGGGACTAGCGGGAGCTACGGTGAAGAGACCCAGTACTTC
CDR3: CASSSGTSGSYGEETQYF

V: TRBV20-1
J: TRBJ1-1
D: TRBD1
size: -
length: 13
DNA: TGCAGTGCTAGTTCCGACAGGGACACTGAAGCTTTCTTT
CDR3: CSASSDRDTEAFF

V: TRBV28
J: TRBJ2-7
D: -
size: -
length: 11
DNA: TGTGCCAGCAGTTCAGGGGGGACGGAGTACTTC
CDR3: CASSSGGTEYF